This T cell receptor beta chain was sequenced during a study of OX40 agonist ivuxolimab in advanced cancers. Study information: With ivuxolimab, an agonistic anti-OX40 (CD134) antibody, patients were treated. Patients in the trial were receiving intravenous ivuxolimab every 2 weeks, at doses of 0.01 to 10 mg/kg. At 65% to 85% male, the cohort had a mean age of 60 years, ranging from roughly 23 to 80.

Concerning this clone itself: The antigen is unknown.

This CDR3 has 15 residues. Trimming removed 4 bases at V and 5 bases at J, with 17 bases between. Germline lookup yields CDR1 MNHNS and CDR2 SASEGT. Sequencing used immunoSEQ multiplex PCR; TCRdb keeps in-frame clones, though not all of them. The sample shows approximately 96,000 clones, about 92% of them seen only once. Study results and caveats: Some nonresponders additionally presented with little normalized T-cell clonal expansion.

The chain recombines TRBV6-1 with TRBJ1-2; TRBD1 might be the D (5 bases). This clonotype was sampled from an adult with an advanced solid tumor such as melanoma, head and neck, liver or kidney cancer. Source: CD4+ or CD8+ T cells sorted from blood, taken in a trial of the OX40 agonist ivuxolimab. The CDR3 DNA reads as TGTGCCAGCAGTGGGACCCTCGGGGCGCAGTATGGCTACACCTTC. This translates into CASSGTLGAQYGYTF.